This T cell receptor (beta chain) was observed in a study of Ad26.COV2.S vaccination and SARS-CoV-2 variants. About the research overall: Doses of Ad26.COV2.S were injected into muscle once or twice, 56 days apart.

Treatment indicated: 19 received Ad26.COV2.S at low or high dose, single or two shots; about 5 received placebo; per-sample allocation not given. Sampling happened 63 days after the first vaccine or placebo injection. An adult aged 18-55 years in Boston served as the donor. Wuhan-strain spike was delivered by a replication-incompetent Ad26 vector. About this clone: What it binds is not known.

Repertoires were generated with immunoSEQ multiplex PCR, while TCRdb's copy carries only in-frame clones and drops some. In the table there are some 340,000 clones, around 83% of which are singletons. The study's findings and limits: Vaccine and placebo groups showed comparable non-spike TCR breadth.

This specimen was peripheral blood, taken in a trial of Ad26.COV2.S vaccine versus placebo. This clonotype originated in a person between 18 and 60 years old who received the Ad26.COV2.S COVID-19 vaccine or a placebo.

In DNA form, the CDR3 reads TGTGCCAGCTCACCACTAGAGGACAGGGGGCCTTCCCAGCATTTT. Translated, it gives CASSPLEDRGPSQHF. The rearrangement uses TRBV18 and TRBJ1-5; 11 bases are shared with TRBD1. The CDR3 totals 15 residues. J was trimmed by 11 bases and V by 1 base; bases with no gene match: 7. Germline V gives CDR1 KGHSH, CDR2 LQKENI.